Below, 4 T cell receptor beta chains from the same sample are listed, as sequenced in a study of shared clonotypes between healthy human individuals. The assay was immunoSEQ multiplex PCR, and TCRdb's table has in-frame clones only and misses some. The sample gives roughly 2.6 million clones, approximately 94% of which show up once; under 0.15% is in the top ten. Input material: naive CD4+ T cells sorted from blood. Specified subset: CD45RA+ positively selected. These TCRs come from a man aged 18-30 years in good health.

In this sample, this clone turned up once. The sample carries other DNA sequences with the same CDR3. V is TRBV18 and J is TRBJ1-5; possibly TRBD1 for D (5 bases). Germline V lookup: CDR1 KGHSH, CDR2 LQKENI. Trimming removed 3 bases from V and 5 bases from J, with 14 bases in between. The CDR3 runs to 15 residues. The CDR3 sequence: CASSPLGGTDQPQHF. The DNA for the CDR3 is TGTGCCAGCTCACCCCTGGGGGGGACGGATCAGCCCCAGCATTTT. Complete variable domain (other parts from reference TRBV18 and TRBJ1-5): NAGVMQNPRHLVRRRGQEARLRCSPMKGHSHVYWYRQLPEEGLKFMVYLQKENIIDESGMPKERFSAEFPKEGPSILRIQQVVRGDSAAYFCASSPLGGTDQPQHFGDGTRLSIL.

This chain joins TRBV6-5 and TRBJ2-2; D may correspond to TRBD1 or TRBD2 (5 bases each). V lost 3 bases, J lost 4 bases, and 12 bases lay in between. Germline-derived CDR1 and CDR2 are MNHEY and SVGAGI. The CDR3 sequence is 15 residues long. The CDR3 loop reads CASSYQGRGTGELFF. The DNA for the CDR3 is TGTGCCAGCAGTTATCAGGGTCGGGGCACCGGGGAGCTGTTTTTT.

The chain carries TRBV10-2 and TRBJ2-2; D gene uncertain. Germline V CDR1 and CDR2: WSHSY, SAAADI. V was cut by 2 bases and J by 4 bases, with 11 bases left in between. The CDR3 is 15 amino acids. In DNA form, the CDR3 reads TGCGCCAGCAGTGAGGCGGATACGGTCACCGGGGAGCTGTTTTTT. The encoded protein is CASSEADTVTGELFF.

The chain links TRBV5-1 to TRBJ1-4, with TRBD1 matching over 7 bases. The V gene's germline CDR1 is SGHRS and CDR2 YFSETQ. The CDR3 has 14 residues. V lost 5 bases to trimming and J lost 3 bases; unmatched junction nucleotides: 4. CDR3 residues: CASRVGQSNEKLFF. CDR3 DNA: TGCGCCAGCAGGGTGGGACAGTCTAATGAAAAACTGTTTTTT.